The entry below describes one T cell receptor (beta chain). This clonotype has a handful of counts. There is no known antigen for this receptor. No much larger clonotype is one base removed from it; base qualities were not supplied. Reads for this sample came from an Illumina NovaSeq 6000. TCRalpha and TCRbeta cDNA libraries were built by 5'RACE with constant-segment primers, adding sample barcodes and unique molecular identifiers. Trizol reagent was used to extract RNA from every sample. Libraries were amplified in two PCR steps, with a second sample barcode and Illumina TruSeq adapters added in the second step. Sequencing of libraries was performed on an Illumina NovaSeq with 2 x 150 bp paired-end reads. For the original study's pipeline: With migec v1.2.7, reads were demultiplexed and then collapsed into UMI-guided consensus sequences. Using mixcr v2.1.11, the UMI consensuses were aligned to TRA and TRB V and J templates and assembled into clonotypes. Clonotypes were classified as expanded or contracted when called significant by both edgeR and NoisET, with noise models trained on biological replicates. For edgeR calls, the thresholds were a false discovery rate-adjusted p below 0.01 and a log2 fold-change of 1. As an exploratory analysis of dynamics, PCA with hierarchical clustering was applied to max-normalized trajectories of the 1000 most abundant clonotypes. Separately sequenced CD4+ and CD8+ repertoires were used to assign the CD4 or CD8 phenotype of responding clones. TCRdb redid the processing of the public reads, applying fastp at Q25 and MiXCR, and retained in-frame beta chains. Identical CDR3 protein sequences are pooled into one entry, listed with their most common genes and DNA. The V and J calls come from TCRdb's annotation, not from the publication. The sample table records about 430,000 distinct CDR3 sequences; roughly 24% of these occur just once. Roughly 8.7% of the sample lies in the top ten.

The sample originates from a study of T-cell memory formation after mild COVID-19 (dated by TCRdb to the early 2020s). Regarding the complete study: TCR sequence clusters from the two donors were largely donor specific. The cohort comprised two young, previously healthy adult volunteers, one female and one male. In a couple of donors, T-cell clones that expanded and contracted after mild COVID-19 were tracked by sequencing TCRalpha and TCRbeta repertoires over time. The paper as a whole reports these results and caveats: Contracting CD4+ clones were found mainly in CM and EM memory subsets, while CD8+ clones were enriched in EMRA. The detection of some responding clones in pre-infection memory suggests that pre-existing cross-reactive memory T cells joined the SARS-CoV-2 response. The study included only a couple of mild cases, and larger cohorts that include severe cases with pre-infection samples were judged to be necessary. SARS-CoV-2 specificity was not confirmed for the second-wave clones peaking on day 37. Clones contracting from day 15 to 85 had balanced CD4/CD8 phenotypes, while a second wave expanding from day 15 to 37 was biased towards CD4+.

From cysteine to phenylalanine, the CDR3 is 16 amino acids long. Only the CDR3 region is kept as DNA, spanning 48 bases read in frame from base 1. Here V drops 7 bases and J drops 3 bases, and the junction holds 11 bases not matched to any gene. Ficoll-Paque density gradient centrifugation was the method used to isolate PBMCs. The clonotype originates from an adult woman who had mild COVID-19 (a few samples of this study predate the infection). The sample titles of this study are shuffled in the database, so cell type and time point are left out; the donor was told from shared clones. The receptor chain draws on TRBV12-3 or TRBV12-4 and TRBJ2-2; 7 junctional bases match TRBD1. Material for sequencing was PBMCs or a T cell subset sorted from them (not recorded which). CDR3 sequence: CASTLKGTDHTGELFF. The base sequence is TGTGCCAGCACCCTAAAGGGGACAGATCACACCGGGGAGCTGTTTTTT.